This T cell receptor beta chain originates from a study of cytomegalovirus exposure and HLA in healthy donors (dated by TCRdb to about 2017). Concerning the study at large: A later analysis indicated that the 130 or so validation repertoires were generated on the platform also employed for the approximately 700 repertoires of the first cohort. Along with the roughly 610-subject first cohort, a separate validation cohort of 120 different subjects was used. High-throughput TCR immunosequencing, statistical association of individual TCRs with disease status, and machine learning were combined to predict cytomegalovirus infection status. The study was designed to test whether signatures of past pathogen exposure could be identified by cataloging public T cell receptors. What the research found in general, with its limitations: The classifier was reported to diagnose cytomegalovirus status with high specificity and sensitivity in both the original and validation cohorts. In vitro tests confirmed that a few of the cytomegalovirus-associated TCR beta chains recognize cytomegalovirus antigens. A later analysis lacked HLA typing for the validation cohort, so it scored co-occurrence in that cohort across all 120 repertoires. It was suggested by the authors that the approach could potentially be generalized to other disease states and immunological phenotypes. A total of roughly 160 TCR beta chains were listed by the study as associated with cytomegalovirus. Subsequent analysis determined that TCRs grouped into clusters in the first cohort also showed a tendency toward co-occurrence across the roughly 120 validation repertoires, and 94% of cluster scores exceeded 0. While some public TCRs were present in many individuals, most TCR sequences turned up only very rarely across donors.

The CDR3 spans 19 residues, from the cysteine through the phenylalanine. Only the CDR3 DNA is retained, 57 bases long and in frame from the first base. V and J are trimmed by 4 bases and 6 bases, and the gene matches miss 24 bases of the junction. The germline V gene (reference sequence) sets CDR1 to GTSNPN and CDR2 to SVGIG. Donors formed part of the validation cohort, which comprised 120 or so subjects and was distinct from the first cohort of several hundred subjects. Libraries were built with the immunoSEQ multiplex PCR assay. Turning to the authors' computational methods: A statistical classification framework was built to diagnose cytomegalovirus status from the catalog of TCR beta chain sequences. As stored in TCRdb, this immuneACCESS dataset retains in-frame rearrangements with V and J assigned. A fraction of the clones does not appear; measured against another copy, unresolved V genes explain less than half of the discrepancy, and the remainder lacks a known reason. D and trimming were read from the DNA, whereas the V and J calls and clone size are those reported in that table. Within this sample are about 200,000 clones, with roughly three quarters of them counted one time only. Clones ranked in the top ten supply roughly 1.2% of the sample.

For this clone: No cognate antigen has been identified for it. Nothing much larger sits one base from this clone, and base qualities are not available.

The TCR originated in a woman younger than 45 in good health and CMV-seronegative. Input material: PBMCs. The chain uses TRBV30 and TRBJ1-1; 9 junctional bases match TRBD1. The nucleotide sequence reads TGTGCCTGGACTTACGATCCCTATGGGCCCTATTGGGACAGGGCTGAAGCTTTCTTT. Translated, this is CAWTYDPYGPYWDRAEAFF.